This is a list of T cell receptor beta chains from one sample in a study of OX40 agonist ivuxolimab in advanced cancers. Method: immunoSEQ multiplex PCR; TCRdb's copy keeps in-frame clones and lacks some. The table shows approximately 61,000 clones, with 80% to 95% occurring only once. The starting material was CD4+ or CD8+ T cells sorted from blood, obtained in a trial of the OX40 agonist ivuxolimab. These receptors were collected from an adult with an advanced solid tumor such as melanoma, head and neck, liver or kidney cancer. CDR3s include the opening cysteine and the closing phenylalanine or tryptophan. Fields, in order: V gene, J gene, D gene, clone size, CDR3 protein, CDR3 DNA. A D gene is named only where the DNA matches it firmly. The size entry is marked missing in some rows and otherwise reads once, few, many or a size class.

>TRBV28|TRBJ2-1|.|.
CASRGEEVYNEQFF
TGTGCCAGCAGGGGGGAAGAGGTCTACAATGAGCAGTTCTTC
>TRBV6-6|TRBJ2-7|TRBD1|.
CASGETGTYEQYF
TGTGCCAGCGGGGAGACAGGGACCTACGAGCAGTACTTC
>TRBV10-3|TRBJ2-2|.|.
CAISADEVTGELFF
TGTGCCATCAGTGCGGACGAGGTCACCGGGGAGCTGTTTTTT
>TRBV5-6|TRBJ2-5|TRBD1|.
CASSNQGEETQYF
TGTGCCAGCAGCAACCAGGGGGAGGAGACCCAGTACTTC
>TRBV2|TRBJ2-3|.|once
CATGTDTQYF
TGTGCCACCGGGACAGATACGCAGTATTTT
>TRBV7-9|TRBJ1-1|.|.
CASSFDGFQAEAFF
TGTGCCAGCAGCTTCGATGGGTTTCAGGCTGAAGCTTTCTTT
>TRBV28|TRBJ1-1|.|.
CASGEGPEAFF
TGTGCCAGCGGCGAGGGCCCTGAAGCTTTCTTT
>TRBV19|TRBJ2-5|TRBD2|.
CASSLIISGTSGETQYF
TGTGCCAGTAGCCTAATAATCTCCGGGACTAGCGGAGAGACCCAGTACTTC
>TRBV10-3|TRBJ1-1|.|.
CATASPGTEAFF
TGTGCCACAGCCTCCCCGGGCACTGAAGCTTTCTTT
>TRBV2|TRBJ2-2|.|.
CASSEATTATGELFF
TGTGCCAGCAGTGAAGCGACCACGGCGACCGGGGAGCTGTTTTTT